This TCR beta chain was recorded in a study of cytomegalovirus exposure and HLA in healthy donors. Study background: From HLA-typed donors, an early data release held about 85 million unique TCRs. Study-wide results and limits: Accurate prediction of HLA-A and HLA-B alleles (for most subjects) was reportedly achieved from TCR beta sequences.

Trimming cost V 4 bases and J 5 bases; bases outside gene matches: 8. In germline, CDR1 is LNHDA, CDR2 SQIVND (reference sequence). CDR3 length: 15 residues. PCR was performed using 60 Vbeta and 13 Jbeta primers. Generated by immunoSEQ multiplex PCR, the TCRdb table keeps only in-frame clones and is missing some. The repertoire holds about 76,000 clones, with 72% as singletons. This clone was seen only once. Antigen: not known. V and J are TRBV19 and TRBJ2-5; 9 nucleotides align to TRBD1. The receptor's source is a woman between 40 and 55 years old in good health and CMV-seropositive. Material for sequencing was PBMCs. CDR3 nucleotide sequence: TGTGCCAGTAGTACCACCACAGGGGGCTGGGAGACCCAGTACTTC. The encoded protein is CASSTTTGGWETQYF. Full variable domain (outside the CDR3, taken from reference TRBV19 and TRBJ2-5): DGGITQSPKYLFRKEGQNVTLSCEQNLNHDAMYWYRQDPGQGLRLIYYSQIVNDFQKGDIAEGYSVSREKKESFPLTVTSAQKNPTAFYLCASSTTTGGWETQYFGPGTRLLVL.